These T cell receptor beta chains were read from a single sample in a study of immune characterization of retroperitoneal liposarcoma. In TCRdb, the PCR reads were re-called with MiXCR into one record per CDR3 protein. Of some 10,000 distinct CDR3 sequences listed, 37% are singletons. The specimen was tumor tissue. The receptors stem from a male donor with retroperitoneal liposarcoma. The CDR3 runs from the conserved cysteine through the conserved F or W. A D gene is named only where the DNA matches it firmly. Clone size appears in some rows only: once, few, many, or a class for an expanded clone.

>TRBV6-1|TRBJ2-3|.|.
TGTGCCAGCAGTACCAGGGAGACAGATACGCAGTATTTT
CASSTRETDTQYF
>TRBV6-1|TRBJ2-3|few|TRBD2
TGTGCCAGCAGTGAAGCGCTAGCGGGAGGGGGCACAGATACGCAGTATTTT
CASSEALAGGGTDTQYF
>TRBV9|TRBJ2-1|.|TRBD2
TGTGCCAGCAGCGTAGTAGCGGGAGTTGGTAATGAGCAGTTCTTC
CASSVVAGVGNEQFF
>TRBV28|TRBJ2-1|.|TRBD2
TGTGCCAGCAGTCCATACTCGAGGGCTAGCGGGAGGACCTATGAGCAGTTCTTC
CASSPYSRASGRTYEQFF
>TRBV3-1|TRBJ2-3|.|.
TGTGCCAGCAGCCAGGCTGGGGGGATGACACCCGTTGCAGATACGCAGTATTTT
CASSQAGGMTPVADTQYF
>TRBV7-3|TRBJ2-2|.|TRBD2
TGTGCCAGCAGCTTCGGGGGGTCGGACACCGGGGAGCTGTTTTTT
CASSFGGSDTGELFF
>TRBV6-2/TRBV6-3|TRBJ2-1|once|.
TGTGCCAGCACCGCGACTTTAAACAATGAGCAGTTCTTC
CASTATLNNEQFF
>TRBV6-8|TRBJ2-1|.|TRBD2
TGTGCCAGCAGGGCCGGGACTAGCGGCTACAATGAGCAGTTCTTC
CASRAGTSGYNEQFF
>TRBV12-3/TRBV12-4|TRBJ2-7|many|.
TGTGCCAGCAGTTTAGGCAGTCAAGAAGCTAATGAGCAGTACTTC
CASSLGSQEANEQYF
>TRBV12-3/TRBV12-4|TRBJ1-1|few|.
TGTGCCCTCCCGGAAGGGTTGAACACTGAAGCTTTCTTT
CALPEGLNTEAFF
>TRBV6-1|TRBJ2-3|.|.
TGTGCCAGCAGTGGACAGTGGCGGGGGCCTCACACAGATACGCAGTATTTT
CASSGQWRGPHTDTQYF
>TRBV6-1|TRBJ2-3|.|TRBD1
TGTGCCAGCAGACTAATCAGGGACAGAGATACGCAGTATTTT
CASRLIRDRDTQYF
>TRBV6-1|TRBJ1-5|.|.
TGTGCCAGCAGTGTGGTAGGGGCTGATCAGCCCCAGCATTTT
CASSVVGADQPQHF
>TRBV11-3|TRBJ2-2|.|TRBD2
TGTGCCAGCAGCTTAGAAGGTTGGGTCGTTAGCGGGAGGTCGAGTGGCACCGGGGAGCTGTTTTTT
CASSLEGWVVSGRSSGTGELFF
>TRBV14|TRBJ2-2|many|.
TGTGCCAGCAGCCACCGACTGGCCGGGGAGCTGTTTTTT
CASSHRLAGELFF
>TRBV7-8|TRBJ2-7|many|TRBD1
TGTGCCAGCAGCGTCACAGGGGATTTCTACGAGCAGTACTTC
CASSVTGDFYEQYF
>TRBV27|TRBJ1-4|.|.
TGTGCCAGCAGTTTCATTGGGGCACCGGCAACTAATGAAAAACTGTTTTTT
CASSFIGAPATNEKLFF
>TRBV12-5|TRBJ2-5|.|TRBD1
TGTGCTAGTGGTTACACCGACAGGGGAGAGACCCAGTACTTC
CASGYTDRGETQYF
>TRBV6-2/TRBV6-3|TRBJ2-5|.|.
TGTGCCAGCAGAGACCACAGGGTTGAGACCCAGTACTTC
CASRDHRVETQYF
>TRBV11-2|TRBJ2-7|few|.
TGTGCCAGCAGCTTGGGCTCGGGGTTCTACGAGCAGTACTTC
CASSLGSGFYEQYF
>TRBV28|TRBJ1-3|few|.
TGTGCCAGCAGTTTGAGGCACACCATATATTTT
CASSLRHTIYF
>TRBV6-1|TRBJ2-1|.|.
TGTGCCAGCTCGGGGCAAGGGTCAGGGGAGGACGAGCAGTTCTTC
CASSGQGSGEDEQFF
>TRBV7-2|TRBJ2-1|medium-sized|.
TGTGCCAGCAGCTTAAAACCCGACAATGAGCAGTTCTTC
CASSLKPDNEQFF
>TRBV6-1|TRBJ2-1|few|TRBD2
TGTGCCAGCAGCACTAGCGGGGGGGACTCCTACGAGCAGTTCTTC
CASSTSGGDSYEQFF
>TRBV7-2|TRBJ2-7|.|TRBD2
TGTGCCAGCAGCTTCGGGACTAGCGGTATATCTGAGCAGTACTTC
CASSFGTSGISEQYF
>TRBV10-1|TRBJ2-7|.|TRBD1
TGCGCCAGCAGTGATTTGGCAGGGGGTATCTACGAGCAGTACTTC
CASSDLAGGIYEQYF
>TRBV4-1|TRBJ1-3|few|.
TGCGCCAGCAGCCAGCCCCATGGAAACACCATATATTTT
CASSQPHGNTIYF